The 24 T cell receptor beta chains listed next were all sequenced from one sample in a study of blood T cell repertoires in COVID-19. Repertoires were generated with immunoSEQ multiplex PCR, while TCRdb's copy carries only in-frame clones and drops some. Here the sample spans about 46,000 clones, approximately 86% being singletons. Sample: PBMCs or T cells enriched from blood (not recorded which). The receptors come from a woman aged 45 to 65 who had recovered from COVID-19.

This chain links TRBV28 with TRBJ2-1, with D possibly TRBD2 on 6 matching bases. V was trimmed by 1 base and J by 6 bases, leaving 13 bases between them. The length of the CDR3 is 15 residues. Germline V CDR1 and CDR2: MDHEN, SYDVKM. The CDR3 reads CASSLSVEGLNEQFF. CDR3 nucleotide sequence: TGTGCCAGCAGTTTATCGGTGGAGGGCCTCAATGAGCAGTTCTTC.

This clone was recorded a few times. The rearrangement links TRBV6-2 or TRBV6-3 to TRBJ1-6, with D uncertain. CDR1 and CDR2 from the germline V gene are MNHEY and SVGEGT. The CDR3 sequence is 15 residues long. The V and J ends lost 0 bases and 10 bases respectively, with 13 bases between them. The chain's CDR3 is CASSYSAGIRSPLHF. Here the CDR3 DNA reads TGTGCCAGCAGTTACTCGGCCGGGATTCGCTCACCCCTCCACTTT.

This clone was seen more than once but under ten times. The V gene is TRBV7-2, the J gene TRBJ2-7, with D perhaps TRBD2 (6 bases). The CDR3 contains 13 residues. The V gene's germline CDR1 is SGHTA and CDR2 FQGNSA. Trimming took off 4 bases at V and 5 bases at J, with 12 bases between the two ends. CDR3 DNA sequence: TGTGCCAGCAGCTCCGGGAGTGGTCACGAGCAGTACTTC. Translating it yields CASSSGSGHEQYF.

This clone occurred once. The chain employs TRBV11-1 and TRBJ2-1; 11 nucleotides agree with TRBD2. The CDR3 consists of 14 residues. Germline CDR1 reads SGHAT; CDR2 reads FQDESV (reference sequence). The trim removed 2 bases at V and 10 bases at J, leaving 4 bases unmatched. CDR3 sequence: CASSLLAGGHEQFF. The CDR3 DNA follows: TGTGCCAGCAGCTTACTAGCGGGGGGACACGAGCAGTTCTTC.

The rearrangement links TRBV4-2 to TRBJ2-5, with 8 nucleotides matching TRBD2. The CDR3 extends over 16 amino acids. The J segment lost 1 base and the V segment lost 2 bases, leaving 6 bases of the junction unmatched. Germline assignment: CDR1 LGHNA and CDR2 YNFKEQ. The CDR3 DNA reads as TGTGCCAGCAGCCAACTTGGGACTAGGGGCCAAGAGACCCAGTACTTC. It yields the protein CASSQLGTRGQETQYF.

This chain joins TRBV20-1 and TRBJ1-6; weak D call: TRBD1 (6 bases). CDR3 size: 11 residues. V shed 6 bases and J shed 14 bases, with 14 bases lying between them. Germline V gives CDR1 DFQATT, CDR2 SNEGSKA (reference sequence). The CDR3 reads CSAEQGLALHF. The CDR3, as DNA: TGCAGTGCAGAACAGGGTTTGGCCCTCCACTTT.

CDR3 region: CASSNRGIMGTGELFF. The DNA for the CDR3 is TGTGCCAGCAGTAACAGGGGGATAATGGGCACCGGGGAGCTGTTTTTT. The chain combines TRBV27 with TRBJ2-2, with 8 bases that match TRBD1. The ends lost 5 bases at V and 4 bases at J; junction bases unmatched: 9. Germline V gene sequence: CDR1 MNHEY, CDR2 SMNVEV (reference sequence). This CDR3 region has 16 residues.

This clone was counted between two and nine times. The V gene is TRBV3-1 (or the pseudogene TRBV3-2), the J gene TRBJ1-2; D is possibly TRBD1 (5 bases). The CDR3 covers 13 residues. The V gene lost 1 base and the J gene lost 6 bases, with 9 bases spanning the gap. Germline loops: CDR1 LGHDT, CDR2 YNNKEL (reference sequence). The CDR3 DNA is TGTGCCAGCAGCCAAGGCAGGGATAATGGCTACACCTTC. Protein product: CASSQGRDNGYTF.

The genes are TRBV6-5 and TRBJ1-1; TRBD1 matches at 7 bases. The junction had 6 bases not matched to a gene; V was cut back by 3 bases and J by 5 bases. CDR3 length: 14 residues. Germline V gives CDR1 MNHEY, CDR2 SVGAGI. The CDR3 DNA follows: TGTGCCAGCAGTTATATGCAGGGGGTGACTGAAGCTTTCTTT. Translating gives CASSYMQGVTEAFF.

The rearrangement links TRBV5-1 to TRBJ2-1; TRBD1 matches 10 bases. The CDR3 loop spans 17 amino acids. The ends lost 4 bases at V and 4 bases at J; junction bases unmatched: 11. The germline CDR1 and CDR2 sequences are SGHRS and YFSETQ. The CDR3 DNA sequence: TGCGCCAGCAGCCCCAACCCGGGGGACAGGGGATACAATGAGCAGTTCTTC. This sequence encodes CASSPNPGDRGYNEQFF. Complete variable domain (other parts from reference TRBV5-1 and TRBJ2-1): KAGVTQTPRYLIKTRGQQVTLSCSPISGHRSVSWYQQTPGQGLQFLFEYFSETQRNKGNFPGRFSGRQFSNSRSEMNVSTLELGDSALYLCASSPNPGDRGYNEQFFGPGTRLTVL.

The chain has TRBV12-3 or TRBV12-4 and TRBJ1-2, with D tentatively TRBD1 (5 bases). This CDR3 is built from 13 residues. The ends were cut back, 6 bases at V and 4 bases at J, with 12 bases in the middle. Here the CDR3 reads CASSWGVPYGYTF. CDR3 nucleotides: TGTGCCAGCAGCTGGGGGGTCCCCTATGGCTACACCTTC.

The gene calls are TRBV27 and TRBJ2-5; tentative D call: TRBD2 (6 bases). The germline V gene encodes CDR1 MNHEY and CDR2 SMNVEV (reference sequence). Trimming removed 5 bases from V and 7 bases from J, with 14 bases in between. This CDR3 has 13 amino acids. CDR3 bases: TGTGCCAGCAGTCCGACGCGGGGACGGACCCAGTACTTC. It codes for CASSPTRGRTQYF.

The V gene is TRBV20-1, the J gene TRBJ1-1; a weak D match, TRBD1 (6 bases). In germline, CDR1 is DFQATT, CDR2 SNEGSKA (reference sequence). Trimming left V 3 bases short and J 9 bases short, with 17 bases between. This CDR3 has 13 amino acids. The CDR3 DNA reads TGCAGTGCTAGTCAGGGGACCCCGATAAAAGCTTTCTTT. As protein: CSASQGTPIKAFF.

This clone was seen a single time. V and J are TRBV6-1 and TRBJ1-6, with a weak D call TRBD1 (6 bases). V dropped 2 bases and J dropped 0 bases, with 17 bases sitting between them. Germline CDR1 is MNHNS and CDR2 is SASEGT. The CDR3 totals 19 residues. The CDR3 loop is CASSEIQPGASSYNSPLHF. The DNA for the CDR3 is TGTGCCAGCAGTGAAATTCAGCCAGGGGCAAGCTCCTATAATTCACCCCTCCACTTT.

The V call is TRBV7-9, the J call TRBJ2-1; TRBD2 aligns across 12 bases. Germline CDR1 is SEHNR and CDR2 is FQNEAQ (reference sequence). This CDR3 is 15 amino acids long. V shed 3 bases, J shed 12 bases, and the junction held 9 bases outside the gene matches. For the CDR3, the DNA is TGTGCCAGCAGCTTTGCCGGACTAGCGGGATTGGGGCAGTTCTTC. Translating gives CASSFAGLAGLGQFF.

The chain links TRBV6-2 or TRBV6-3 to TRBJ2-7; TRBD1 is a possible D gene (6 bases). The V end lost 2 bases, the J end lost 7 bases, and 21 bases lay between the germline ends. Germline V gene data show CDR1 as MNHEY and CDR2 as SVGEGT. This CDR3 region has 16 residues. The CDR3 DNA reads as TGTGCCAGCAGTTACCCTCCTTGGGCAGGGGCGGAGGAGCAGTACTTC. The encoded protein is CASSYPPWAGAEEQYF.

The chain uses TRBV28 and TRBJ2-7, with 8 bases identical to TRBD1. With 7 bases clipped from V and 5 bases from J, the junction kept 10 bases outside the gene matches. Germline V gives CDR1 MDHEN, CDR2 SYDVKM. The CDR3 covers 14 residues. The chain's CDR3 is CASTLRQGRNEQYF. The CDR3 nucleotides read TGTGCCAGCACCCTGAGACAGGGGAGGAACGAGCAGTACTTC. Together with reference TRBV28 and TRBJ2-7, the CDR3 gives the full variable domain: DVKVTQSSRYLVKRTGEKVFLECVQDMDHENMFWYRQDPGLGLRLIYFSYDVKMKEKGDIPEGYSVSREKKERFSLILESASTNQTSMYLCASTLRQGRNEQYFGPGTRLTVT.

V and J are TRBV7-2 and TRBJ2-1; 11 bases line up with TRBD2. The ends lost 5 bases at V and 7 bases at J; junction bases unmatched: 10. Per germline, CDR1 SGHTA and CDR2 FQGNSA. The CDR3 has 16 amino acids. The CDR3 protein is CASSTRLAGRINEQFF. CDR3 DNA sequence: TGTGCCAGCAGCACCCGACTAGCGGGACGTATTAATGAGCAGTTCTTC.

V and J are TRBV7-2 and TRBJ2-3; 9 positions agree with TRBD2. This CDR3 has 14 amino acids. CDR1 SGHTA and CDR2 FQGNSA come from the germline V gene. V shed 8 bases and J 2 bases; nucleotides not matched to a gene: 5. In DNA, the CDR3 is TGTGCCAGCCTAGCTAGCGGGGTCACAGATACGCAGTATTTT. Residues: CASLASGVTDTQYF.

The V call is TRBV28, the J call TRBJ2-7; a weak D match, TRBD2 (6 bases). The ends were cut back, 7 bases at V and 2 bases at J, with 21 bases in the middle. Germline loops: CDR1 MDHEN, CDR2 SYDVKM. This CDR3 spans 16 amino acids. As DNA, the CDR3 is TGTGCCAGCACCGGGGCCGGGACTTCCACCACCTACGAGCAGTACTTC. It codes for CASTGAGTSTTYEQYF.

This chain connects TRBV6-5 to TRBJ1-5, with TRBD1 matching 7 bases. Germline V gene lookup returns CDR1 MNHEY and CDR2 SVGAGI. J lost 6 bases, V lost 6 bases, and 5 bases had no gene match. This CDR3 contains 13 residues. The CDR3 DNA is TGTGCCAGCAGGCCTGACAGGGTTCAGCCCCAGCATTTT. The encoded protein is CASRPDRVQPQHF.

The gene calls are TRBV19 and TRBJ1-2; D is unresolved. The CDR3 sequence is 14 residues long. Germline V gives CDR1 LNHDA, CDR2 SQIVND (reference sequence). The ends were cut back, 5 bases at V and 7 bases at J, with 17 bases in the middle. Written as DNA, the CDR3 is TGTGCCAGTAGTCTTCCCCAGGCAATGGGTGGCTACACCTTC. Its translation is CASSLPQAMGGYTF.

This chain links TRBV4-2 with TRBJ2-4; 7 bases align to TRBD1. This CDR3 spans 17 amino acids. V was clipped by 2 bases and J by 0 bases; unmatched bases: 7. CDR1 and CDR2 from the germline V gene are LGHNA and YNFKEQ. CDR3 loop: CASSQTGQELAKNIQYF. The CDR3 DNA reads TGTGCCAGCAGCCAAACAGGACAGGAACTAGCCAAAAACATTCAGTACTTC.

This chain's CDR3 is CASRLQGLYTEAFF. The CDR3 DNA follows: TGTGCCAGCAGACTACAGGGGTTATACACTGAAGCTTTCTTT. The V call is TRBV5-6, the J call TRBJ1-1; 7 bases are a match to TRBD1. The V gene end was trimmed by 5 bases and the J gene end by 3 bases; junction bases not matched to a gene: 7. Germline-derived CDR1 and CDR2 are SGHDT and YYEEEE. The length of the CDR3 is 14 residues.